Sequencing of this T cell receptor beta chain was carried out in a study of human T cells and chemical hapten exposure. In the study overall: Skin of the upper inner arm, roughly 2 cm by roughly 2 cm, received 2% DPC for sensitization.

MiXCR was run by TCRdb on the RACE reads, yielding one entry per CDR3 protein. The table shows approximately 74,000 distinct CDR3 sequences, with 25% to 40% occurring only once. Germline V gene data show CDR1 as SSHAT and CDR2 as FNYEAQ (reference sequence). The CDR3 is made up of 15 amino acids. Trimming took 3 bases from V and 6 from J; bases not matched to a gene: 7. Time point defined: patch test 1, 2 weeks after DPC sensitization. As to treatment: therapeutic diphenylcyclopropenone sensitization with weekly scalp DPC. This specimen consisted of whole blood, obtained in connection with sensitization to the hapten diphenylcyclopropenone (DPC). The receptor was derived from a man in his forties with alopecia areata. Some clones in this sample may be carry-over from other donors' samples. This chain links TRBV7-7 with TRBJ2-7, with 11 bases fitting TRBD2. CDR3: CASSFDSGRASEQYF. The CDR3, as DNA: TGTGCCAGCAGCTTCGATAGCGGGAGGGCCAGCGAGCAGTACTTC.